The sequence of this T cell receptor beta chain was determined in a study of cytomegalovirus exposure and HLA in healthy donors. Points from the study as a whole: An apparent linkage of common viral pathogens to several of the most significant clusters emerged in a later analysis. In a later analysis, 16,951 TCR beta sequences were associated with HLA alleles at 0.05 false discovery rate. An analysis done earlier found most TCR beta V segments productive about 87% or about 30% of the time. Later work found that TCR association rates differed between HLA loci; DRB1 had the most and HLA-C the fewest.

In the PCR, 60 Vbeta and 13 Jbeta primers were used. Some clones are missing from TCRdb's copy, which holds only in-frame ones; the method was immunoSEQ multiplex PCR. The sample yields some 190,000 clones, roughly four fifths seen once. Note on this clone: As yet, its antigen is unknown.

The CDR3 has 16 amino acids. Looked up from germline, CDR1 is SGHRS and CDR2 is YFSETQ. Trimming removed 5 bases from V and 0 bases from J, with 17 bases in between. The source of this sequence is a woman in her thirties in good health and CMV-seropositive. Sequencing input: PBMCs. The chain couples TRBV5-1 to TRBJ1-1, with a weak D call TRBD1 (6 bases). Here the CDR3 reads CASSPTGRGMNTEAFF. The CDR3 nucleotides read TGCGCCAGCAGTCCTACAGGGAGAGGCATGAACACTGAAGCTTTCTTT.